These T cell receptor beta chains were read from a single sample in a study of vaccination and CD4 T cells after COVID-19. No antigen is known for these receptors. TCRdb redid the calling of the PCR reads with MiXCR, one entry per CDR3 protein. There are fewer than 11,000 distinct CDR3 sequences in the sample; about 51% occur only once, and roughly a third lies in the top ten. What was sequenced was CD4+ T cells from blood, cultured in vitro. The source is a human donor who had recovered from COVID-19. CDR3s include the opening cysteine and the closing phenylalanine or tryptophan. The D gene is left open where the match is weak. Clone size appears in some rows only: once, few, many, or a class for an expanded clone.

>-|-|TRBV11-3|13|TRBJ1-2
TGTGCCAGCAGCTTAAAGACGTACTATGGCTACACCTTC
CASSLKTYYGYTF
>TRBD1|few|TRBV20-1|14|TRBJ2-7
TGCAGTGCTACAGAAGTTCAGGGGGCTTACGAGCAGTACTTC
CSATEVQGAYEQYF
>-|-|TRBV27|13|TRBJ2-7
TGTGCCACCCAGGGCTCCTACTCCTACGAGCAGTACTTC
CATQGSYSYEQYF
>-|few|TRBV12-3/TRBV12-4|12|TRBJ1-2
TGTGCCAGCAGCCCCGGGCCCTATGGCTACACCTTC
CASSPGPYGYTF
>-|-|TRBV11-1|14|TRBJ2-3
TGTGCCAGCAGCCCCCGACGGTCCACAGATACGCAGTATTTT
CASSPRRSTDTQYF
>TRBD2|-|TRBV11-2|16|TRBJ2-5
TGTGCCAGCAGCGCTATACTAGCGGGGGGCCGAGAGACCCAGTACTTC
CASSAILAGGRETQYF
>-|few|TRBV27|15|TRBJ2-2
TGTGCCAGCAGTTTATTAGGGGGGAACACCGGGGAGCTGTTTTTT
CASSLLGGNTGELFF
>-|-|TRBV5-1|15|TRBJ2-5
TGCGCCAGCAGCTTGGAGGGTAGGCACCAAGAGACCCAGTACTTC
CASSLEGRHQETQYF
>-|few|TRBV6-1|11|TRBJ1-1
TGTGCCAGCAGTGAGGGGGCAGGGGCTTTCTTT
CASSEGAGAFF
>TRBD1|few|TRBV20-1|16|TRBJ2-2
TGCAGTGCTAGAGGATCGGACAGGGTTCTCACCGGGGAGCTGTTTTTT
CSARGSDRVLTGELFF
>-|-|TRBV6-2/TRBV6-3|15|TRBJ2-5
TGTGCCAGCAGACCCGGACAGCGCCCCCAAGAGACCCAGTACTTC
CASRPGQRPQETQYF
>TRBD2|-|TRBV20-1|14|TRBJ2-3
TGCAGTGCCGACCCGGGAGGGAGTATGGATACGCAGTATTTT
CSADPGGSMDTQYF
>-|-|TRBV20-1|13|TRBJ1-5
TGCAGTGCTAGCTCGGGTTCTGGACAGCCCCAGCATTTT
CSASSGSGQPQHF
>-|-|TRBV15|15|TRBJ1-2
TGTGCCACCAGCAGCCCCGGAAGGGGAAGCTATGGCTACACCTTC
CATSSPGRGSYGYTF
>-|-|TRBV11-2|17|TRBJ2-7
TGTGCCAGCAGCTCTTATGCGGGGCGACTAAGGGCCTACGAGCAGTACTTC
CASSSYAGRLRAYEQYF
>TRBD2|-|TRBV2|18|TRBJ2-1
TGTGCCACCCTGAAAGGGACTAGCGGGGGTGGCCGGTTCAATGAGCAGTTCTTC
CATLKGTSGGGRFNEQFF
>-|-|TRBV15|14|TRBJ1-2
TGTGCCACCAGCAGAGATCAGGCCGTCTATGGCTACACCTTC
CATSRDQAVYGYTF
>-|-|TRBV11-1|13|TRBJ1-1
TGTGCCAGCAGCATCCAAGATAACACTGAAGCTTTCTTT
CASSIQDNTEAFF
>TRBD1|-|TRBV10-3|14|TRBJ2-5
TGTGCCATCAGGGGACAGGGCCCCCAAGAGACCCAGTACTTC
CAIRGQGPQETQYF
>TRBD1|few|TRBV19|13|TRBJ1-1
TGTGCCACTAAACAGGGGATGAACCCTGAAGCTTTCTTT
CATKQGMNPEAFF
>TRBD1|few|TRBV20-1|16|TRBJ1-5
TGCAGTGCTAGAGGGACAGGGGGACGGGGCAATCAGCCCCAGCATTTT
CSARGTGGRGNQPQHF
>-|-|TRBV6-2/TRBV6-3|11|TRBJ1-2
TGTGCCAGCAGTTTCGAATATGGCTACACCTTC
CASSFEYGYTF
>TRBD1|few|TRBV29-1|14|TRBJ1-2
TGCAGCGTTGAGGGGGACAGCCATAACTATGGCTACACCTTC
CSVEGDSHNYGYTF
>-|-|TRBV7-9|13|TRBJ1-6
TGTGCCAGCAGCTTCAGGGGACGATCACCCCTCCACTTT
CASSFRGRSPLHF
>-|once|TRBV5-1|15|TRBJ2-7
TGCGCCAGCAGTCCCTCTCCGACAGGTTCCTACGAGCAGTACTTC
CASSPSPTGSYEQYF
>-|-|TRBV25-1|13|TRBJ1-2
TGTGCCAGCAGCCTGTCAGAGGGCTATGGCTACACCTTC
CASSLSEGYGYTF
>TRBD1|-|TRBV19|15|TRBJ2-1
TGTGCCAGTAGTTCCCGGGACAGGGGAGGCAATGAGCAGTTCTTC
CASSSRDRGGNEQFF
>-|-|TRBV4-1|16|TRBJ1-1
TGCGCCAGCAGCCACCCCCGGACAGTACTGAACACTGAAGCTTTCTTT
CASSHPRTVLNTEAFF
>TRBD1|-|TRBV5-4|15|TRBJ2-7
TGTGCCAGCAGCTTGGGGGGACAGGGCGGGTACGAGCAGTACTTC
CASSLGGQGGYEQYF
>-|-|TRBV20-1|12|TRBJ2-3
TGCAGCGCCTCGGGGGGCACAGATACGCAGTATTTT
CSASGGTDTQYF
>-|large|TRBV27|15|TRBJ1-5
TGTGCCAGCAGTAGGGCCGGGAATGGCAATCAGCCCCAGCATTTT
CASSRAGNGNQPQHF
>TRBD1|-|TRBV28|16|TRBJ1-1
TGTGCCAGCAGCAACTCTAGGACAGGGTTTAGCACTGAAGCTTTCTTT
CASSNSRTGFSTEAFF
>-|-|TRBV20-1|12|TRBJ2-7
TGCAGTGCCCTGGCCGACGTCTACGAGCAGTACTTC
CSALADVYEQYF
>-|-|TRBV15|15|TRBJ1-4
TGTGCCACCAGCAGAGATCAAACAGGGCTTGAAAAACTGTTTTTT
CATSRDQTGLEKLFF
>-|-|TRBV19|14|TRBJ1-5
TGTGCCAGTAGTGCTCAGACAGGAGATCAGCCCCAGCATTTT
CASSAQTGDQPQHF
>-|-|TRBV11-2|15|TRBJ2-1
TGTGCCAGCAGCTTAACGTCCGCCAAAGGGAATGAGCAGTTCTTC
CASSLTSAKGNEQFF
>-|-|TRBV19|14|TRBJ1-5
TGTGCCAGTAGTATCGACGTTAGCAATCAGCCCCAGCATTTT
CASSIDVSNQPQHF
>-|-|TRBV6-1|21|TRBJ2-7
TGTGCCAGCAGTGATCCCTCGGCGGCAGGACTCGATGTCGGAACCTCCTACGAGCAGTACTTC
CASSDPSAAGLDVGTSYEQYF
>-|-|TRBV30|12|TRBJ1-4
TGTGCCTGGGGGGTGAATAATGAAAAACTGTTTTTT
CAWGVNNEKLFF
>-|-|TRBV20-1|14|TRBJ2-1
TGCAGTGCTAGAGTCCGAGAAAATTGGTATGAGCAGTTCTTC
CSARVRENWYEQFF
>-|-|TRBV10-3|15|TRBJ1-5
TGTGCCATCAGTGATCCGGAGGGTGTCGGTCAGCCCCAGCATTTT
CAISDPEGVGQPQHF
>-|-|TRBV6-1|17|TRBJ1-5
TGTGCCAGCAGTGAAGTGGGGGGGGGTGGCAGCAATCAGCCCCAGCATTTT
CASSEVGGGGSNQPQHF
>-|-|TRBV20-1|13|TRBJ2-1
TGCAGTGCTAGAGATTTACTCGACAATGAGCAGTTCTTC
CSARDLLDNEQFF
>-|-|TRBV6-1|14|TRBJ1-6
TGTGCCAGCAGTGAAGCGTGGGGGGACTCACCCCTCCACTTT
CASSEAWGDSPLHF
>TRBD1|few|TRBV28|14|TRBJ2-2
TGTGCCAGCAGTATTACAGGGGTGACCGGGGAGCTGTTTTTT
CASSITGVTGELFF
>-|few|TRBV19|14|TRBJ1-2
TGTGCCAGTAGCCCGGGCCGAATTCCTTATGGCTACACCTTC
CASSPGRIPYGYTF
>TRBD1|few|TRBV27|15|TRBJ1-2
TGTGCCAGCAGTTTATCGGGGGGACAGGGAAAAAGGTACACCTTC
CASSLSGGQGKRYTF
>-|few|TRBV14|14|TRBJ1-2
TGTGCCAGCAGCCAAGTCGGCGGACACTATGGCTACACCTTC
CASSQVGGHYGYTF
>TRBD1|-|TRBV7-9|15|TRBJ1-4
TGTGCCAGCAGCACGGAGGGGGCTACTAATGAAAAACTGTTTTTT
CASSTEGATNEKLFF
>-|-|TRBV7-9|14|TRBJ2-5
TGTGCCAGCAGCTTAAGTAGACTAGATGAGACCCAGTACTTC
CASSLSRLDETQYF
>TRBD1|few|TRBV6-2/TRBV6-3|17|TRBJ2-1
TGTGCCAGCAGTCGTCCGGGACAGGGTGTGGGGTACAATGAGCAGTTCTTC
CASSRPGQGVGYNEQFF
>-|-|TRBV7-9|15|TRBJ2-5
TGTGCCAGCAGCCCGAGGGGACATCTACAAGAGACCCAGTACTTC
CASSPRGHLQETQYF
>-|-|TRBV6-5|14|TRBJ1-1
TGTGCCAGCAGTTACACTCAGGTGATCCCTGAAGCTTTCTTT
CASSYTQVIPEAFF
>TRBD2|-|TRBV5-1|15|TRBJ2-7
TGCGCCAGCAGCTTGAGGCTAGCGGCAACCTACGAGCAGTACTTC
CASSLRLAATYEQYF